This T cell receptor (beta chain) was retrieved from a study of blood T cell repertoires in COVID-19. This clone was recorded a few times. The assay was immunoSEQ multiplex PCR, and TCRdb's table has in-frame clones only and misses some. The data contain fewer than 250,000 clones, less than 85% of them singletons. V lost 6 bases, J lost 4 bases, and 9 bases stayed unmatched. The germline CDR1 and CDR2 sequences are MNHEY and SVGEGT. The CDR3 is made up of 16 amino acids. Sequencing was done on a sample of peripheral blood. The chain employs TRBV6-2 or TRBV6-3 and TRBJ2-3; 11 nucleotides line up with TRBD2. The receptor comes from a woman in her sixties or seventies with active or convalescent COVID-19. This CDR3 reads CASSPQLAGVPDTQYF. The CDR3 bases are TGTGCCAGCAGCCCGCAACTAGCGGGGGTTCCAGATACGCAGTATTTT.